This T cell receptor (beta chain) stems from a study of T cells in localized non-small cell lung cancer. The study's findings and limits: Compared with tumor, uninvolved adjacent lung displayed greater T cell clonality, ranking highest overall. Sequencing was limited to one tumor region, leaving the possibility of heterogeneity open. Greater blood T cell density accompanied longer overall survival. Researchers found a median approximately 55 of the top 100 tumor clones in adjacent lung.

About this clone itself: Antigen specificity is unknown.

Profiled with immunoSEQ multiplex PCR; TCRdb holds only in-frame clones, not every one. The repertoire holds 70,000 to 95,000 clones, with approximately 91% as singletons. V dropped 1 base and J dropped 4; count of bases not matched to a gene: 7. From germline, CDR1 is LNHNV and CDR2 YYDKDF (reference sequence). The CDR3 consists of 16 residues. The TCR was taken from a woman aged 40 to 75 with stage II squamous cell lung carcinoma. The chain is built from TRBV15 and TRBJ2-7; 10 nucleotides align to TRBD2. The specimen comprised PBMCs, sampled before any cancer treatment. The CDR3 sequence is CATSRGPSGSLYEQYF. The DNA of the CDR3 is TGTGCCACCAGCAGAGGGCCTAGCGGGAGCCTGTACGAGCAGTACTTC.